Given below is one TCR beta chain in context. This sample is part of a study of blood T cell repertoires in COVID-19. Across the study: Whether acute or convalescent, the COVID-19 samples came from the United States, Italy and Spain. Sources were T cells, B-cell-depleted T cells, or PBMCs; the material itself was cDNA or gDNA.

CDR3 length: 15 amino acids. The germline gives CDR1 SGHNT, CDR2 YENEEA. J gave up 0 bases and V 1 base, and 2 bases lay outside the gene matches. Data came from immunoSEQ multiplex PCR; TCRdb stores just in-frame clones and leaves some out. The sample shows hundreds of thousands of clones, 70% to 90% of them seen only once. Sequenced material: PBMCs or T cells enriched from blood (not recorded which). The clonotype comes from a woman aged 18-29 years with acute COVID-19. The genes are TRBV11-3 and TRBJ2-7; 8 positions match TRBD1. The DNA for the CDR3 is TGTGCCAGCAGCTTAGGGACAGGGCTCTCCTACGAGCAGTACTTC. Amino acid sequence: CASSLGTGLSYEQYF.